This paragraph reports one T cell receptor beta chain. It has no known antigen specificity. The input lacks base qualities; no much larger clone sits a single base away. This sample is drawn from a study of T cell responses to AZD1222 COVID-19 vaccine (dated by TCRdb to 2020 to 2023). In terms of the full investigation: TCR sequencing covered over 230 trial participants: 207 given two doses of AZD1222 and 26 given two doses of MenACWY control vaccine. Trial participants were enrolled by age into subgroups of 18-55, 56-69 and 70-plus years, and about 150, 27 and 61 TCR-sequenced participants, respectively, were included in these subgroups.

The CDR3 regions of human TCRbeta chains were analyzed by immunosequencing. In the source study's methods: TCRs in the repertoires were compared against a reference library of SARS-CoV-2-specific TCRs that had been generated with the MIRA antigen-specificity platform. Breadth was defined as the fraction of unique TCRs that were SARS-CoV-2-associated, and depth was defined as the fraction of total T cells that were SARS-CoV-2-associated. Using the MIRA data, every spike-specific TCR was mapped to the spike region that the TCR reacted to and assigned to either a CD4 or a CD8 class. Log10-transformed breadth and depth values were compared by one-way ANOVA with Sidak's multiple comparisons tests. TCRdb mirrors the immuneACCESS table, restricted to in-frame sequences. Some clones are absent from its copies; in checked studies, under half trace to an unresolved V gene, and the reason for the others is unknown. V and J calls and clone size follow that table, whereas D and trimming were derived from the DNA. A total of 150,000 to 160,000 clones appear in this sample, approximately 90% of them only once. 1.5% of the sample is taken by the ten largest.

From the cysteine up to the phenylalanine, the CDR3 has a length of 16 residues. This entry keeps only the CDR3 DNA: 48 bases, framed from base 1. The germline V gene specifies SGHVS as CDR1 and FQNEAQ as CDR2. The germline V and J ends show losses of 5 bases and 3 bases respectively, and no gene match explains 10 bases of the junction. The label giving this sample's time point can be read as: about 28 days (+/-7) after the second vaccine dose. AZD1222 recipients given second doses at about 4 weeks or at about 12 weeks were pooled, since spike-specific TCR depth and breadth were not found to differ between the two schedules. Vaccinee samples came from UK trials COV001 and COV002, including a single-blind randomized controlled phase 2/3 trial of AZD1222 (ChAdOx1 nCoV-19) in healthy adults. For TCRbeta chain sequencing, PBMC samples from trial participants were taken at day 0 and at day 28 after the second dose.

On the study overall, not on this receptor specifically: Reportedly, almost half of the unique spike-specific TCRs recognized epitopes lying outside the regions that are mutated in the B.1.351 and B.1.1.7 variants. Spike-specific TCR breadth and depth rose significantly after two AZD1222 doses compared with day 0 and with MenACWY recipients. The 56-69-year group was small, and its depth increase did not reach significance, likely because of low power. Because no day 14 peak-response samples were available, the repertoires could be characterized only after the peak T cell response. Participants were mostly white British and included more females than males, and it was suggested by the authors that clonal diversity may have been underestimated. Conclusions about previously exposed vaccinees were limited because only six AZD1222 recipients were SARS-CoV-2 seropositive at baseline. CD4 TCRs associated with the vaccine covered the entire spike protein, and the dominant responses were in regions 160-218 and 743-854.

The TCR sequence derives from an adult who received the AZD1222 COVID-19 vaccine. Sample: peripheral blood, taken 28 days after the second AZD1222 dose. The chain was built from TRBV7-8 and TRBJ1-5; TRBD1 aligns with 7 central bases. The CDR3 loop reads CASSLEGAAYNQPQHF. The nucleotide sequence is TGTGCCAGCAGCCTAGAGGGGGCGGCATACAATCAGCCCCAGCATTTT.